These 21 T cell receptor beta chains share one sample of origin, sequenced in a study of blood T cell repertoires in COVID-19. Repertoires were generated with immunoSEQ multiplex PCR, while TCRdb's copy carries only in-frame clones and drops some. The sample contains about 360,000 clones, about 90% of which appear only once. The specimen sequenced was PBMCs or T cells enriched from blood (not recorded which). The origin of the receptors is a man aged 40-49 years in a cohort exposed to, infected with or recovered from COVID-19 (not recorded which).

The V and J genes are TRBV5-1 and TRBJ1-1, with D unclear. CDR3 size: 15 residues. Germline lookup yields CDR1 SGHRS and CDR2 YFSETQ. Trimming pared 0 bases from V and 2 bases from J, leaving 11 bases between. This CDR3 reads CASSLVPGSNTEAFF. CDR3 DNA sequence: TGCGCCAGCAGCTTGGTGCCGGGATCCAACACTGAAGCTTTCTTT.

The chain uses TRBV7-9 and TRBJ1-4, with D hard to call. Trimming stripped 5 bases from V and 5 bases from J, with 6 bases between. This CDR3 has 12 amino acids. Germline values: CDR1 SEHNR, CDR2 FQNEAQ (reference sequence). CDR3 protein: CASSRANEKLFF. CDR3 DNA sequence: TGTGCCAGCAGCCGCGCCAATGAAAAACTGTTTTTT.

CDR3 coding DNA: TGTGCCAGCAGTGAATTCGCGGGGGGCGCCGCTGAAGCTTTCTTT. Protein sequence: CASSEFAGGAAEAFF. The chain has TRBV25-1 and TRBJ1-1; possibly TRBD1 for D (6 bases). Between the trimmed V and J ends, which lost 1 base and 6 bases, there was a span of 15 bases. Germline CDR1 reads MGHDK; CDR2 reads SYGVNS. The CDR3 totals 15 residues.

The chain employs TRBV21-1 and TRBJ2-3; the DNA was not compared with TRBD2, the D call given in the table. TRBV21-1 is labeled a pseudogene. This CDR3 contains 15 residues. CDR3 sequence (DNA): TGTGCCAGCAGCTACCATCCGGGAGTTTCAGATACGCAGTATTTT. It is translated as CASSYHPGVSDTQYF.

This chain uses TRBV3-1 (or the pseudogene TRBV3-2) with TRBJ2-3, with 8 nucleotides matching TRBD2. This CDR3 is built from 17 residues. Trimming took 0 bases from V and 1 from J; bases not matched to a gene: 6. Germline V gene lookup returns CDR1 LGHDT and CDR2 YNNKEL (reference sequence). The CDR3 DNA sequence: TGTGCCAGCAGCCAAGACGGCCTAGCGGGCCGCACAGATACGCAGTATTTT. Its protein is CASSQDGLAGRTDTQYF.

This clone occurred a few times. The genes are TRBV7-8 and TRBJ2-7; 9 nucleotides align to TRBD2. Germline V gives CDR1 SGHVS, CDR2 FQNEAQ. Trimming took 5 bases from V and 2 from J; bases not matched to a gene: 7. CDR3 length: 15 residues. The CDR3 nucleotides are TGTGCCAGCAGCCGAAAGACTAGCGGAGCCTACGAGCAGTACTTC. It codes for CASSRKTSGAYEQYF.

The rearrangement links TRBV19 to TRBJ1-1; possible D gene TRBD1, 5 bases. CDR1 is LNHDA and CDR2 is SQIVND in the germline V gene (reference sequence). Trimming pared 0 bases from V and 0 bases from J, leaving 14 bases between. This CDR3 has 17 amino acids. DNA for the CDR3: TGTGCCAGTAGTATAGATTCCGTGACAGCCCTGAACACTGAAGCTTTCTTT. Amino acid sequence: CASSIDSVTALNTEAFF.

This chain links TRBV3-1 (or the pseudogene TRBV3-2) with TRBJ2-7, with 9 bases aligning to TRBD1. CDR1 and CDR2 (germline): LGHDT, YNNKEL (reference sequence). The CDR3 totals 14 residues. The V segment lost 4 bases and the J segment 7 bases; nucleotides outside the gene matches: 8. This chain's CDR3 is CASSLGQGSVEQYF. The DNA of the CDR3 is TGTGCCAGCAGCCTGGGACAGGGTTCCGTTGAGCAGTACTTC.

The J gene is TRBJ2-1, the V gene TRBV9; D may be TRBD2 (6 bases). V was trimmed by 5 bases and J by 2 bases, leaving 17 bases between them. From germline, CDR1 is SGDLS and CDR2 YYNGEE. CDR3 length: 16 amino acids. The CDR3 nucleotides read TGTGCCAGCAGTGCCGGCGTGACGGGAGCCTACAATGAGCAGTTCTTC. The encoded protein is CASSAGVTGAYNEQFF.

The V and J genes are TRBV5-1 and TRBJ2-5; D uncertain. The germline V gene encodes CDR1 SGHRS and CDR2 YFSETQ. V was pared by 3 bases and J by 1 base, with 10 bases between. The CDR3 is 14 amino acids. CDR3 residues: CASSSRVVQETQYF. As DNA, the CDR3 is TGCGCCAGCAGCTCCCGGGTCGTCCAAGAGACCCAGTACTTC.

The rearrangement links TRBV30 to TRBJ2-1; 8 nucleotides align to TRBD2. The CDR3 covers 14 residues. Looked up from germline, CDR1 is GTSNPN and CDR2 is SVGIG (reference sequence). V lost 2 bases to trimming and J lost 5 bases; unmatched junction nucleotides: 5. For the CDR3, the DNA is TGTGCCTGGAGTCCCAGCGGGGGAAACAATGAGCAGTTCTTC. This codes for CAWSPSGGNNEQFF.

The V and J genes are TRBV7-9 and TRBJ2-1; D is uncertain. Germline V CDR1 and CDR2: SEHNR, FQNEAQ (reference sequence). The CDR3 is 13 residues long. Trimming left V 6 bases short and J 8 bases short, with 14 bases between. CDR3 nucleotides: TGTGCCAGCAGGTTAAATAGTGGTCATGAGCAGTTCTTC. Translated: CASRLNSGHEQFF.

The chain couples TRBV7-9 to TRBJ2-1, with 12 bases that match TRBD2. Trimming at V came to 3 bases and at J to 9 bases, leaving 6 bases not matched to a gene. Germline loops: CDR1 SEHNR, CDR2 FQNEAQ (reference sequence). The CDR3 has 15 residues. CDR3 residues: CASSLTSGRWGEQFF. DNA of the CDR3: TGTGCCAGCAGCTTGACTAGCGGGAGATGGGGTGAGCAGTTCTTC.

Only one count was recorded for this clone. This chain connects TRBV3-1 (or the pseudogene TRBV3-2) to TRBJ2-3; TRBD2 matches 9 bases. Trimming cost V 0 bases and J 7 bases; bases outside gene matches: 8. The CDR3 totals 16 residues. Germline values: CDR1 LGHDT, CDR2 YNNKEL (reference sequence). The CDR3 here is CASSQELAGSKNTQYF. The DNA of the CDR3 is TGTGCCAGCAGCCAAGAACTAGCGGGTAGTAAAAATACGCAGTATTTT.

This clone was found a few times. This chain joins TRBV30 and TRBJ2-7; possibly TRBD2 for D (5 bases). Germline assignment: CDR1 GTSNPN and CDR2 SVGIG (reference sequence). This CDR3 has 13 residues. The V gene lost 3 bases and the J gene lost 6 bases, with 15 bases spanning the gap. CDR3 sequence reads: CAWSRTGDFEQYF. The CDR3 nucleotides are TGTGCCTGGAGCCGGACCGGGGATTTCGAGCAGTACTTC.

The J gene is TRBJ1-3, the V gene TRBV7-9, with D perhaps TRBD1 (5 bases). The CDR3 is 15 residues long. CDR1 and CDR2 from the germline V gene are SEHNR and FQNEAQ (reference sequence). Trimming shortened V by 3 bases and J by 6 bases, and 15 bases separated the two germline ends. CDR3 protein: CASSLRQKDQNTIYF. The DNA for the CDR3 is TGTGCCAGCAGCTTGCGACAGAAAGACCAAAACACCATATATTTT.

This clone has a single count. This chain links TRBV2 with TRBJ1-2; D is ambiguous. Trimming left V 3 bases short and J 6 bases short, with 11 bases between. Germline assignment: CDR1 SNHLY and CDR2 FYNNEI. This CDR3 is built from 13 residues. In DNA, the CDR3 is TGTGCCAGCAGTGAGTCGGGATTTGATGGCTACACCTTC. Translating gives CASSESGFDGYTF.

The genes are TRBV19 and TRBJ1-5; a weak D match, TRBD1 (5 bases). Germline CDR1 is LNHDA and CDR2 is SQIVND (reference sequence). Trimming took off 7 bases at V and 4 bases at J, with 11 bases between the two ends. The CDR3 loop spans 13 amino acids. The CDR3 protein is CASTWEGNQPQHF. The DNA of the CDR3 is TGTGCCAGTACCTGGGAGGGGAATCAGCCCCAGCATTTT.

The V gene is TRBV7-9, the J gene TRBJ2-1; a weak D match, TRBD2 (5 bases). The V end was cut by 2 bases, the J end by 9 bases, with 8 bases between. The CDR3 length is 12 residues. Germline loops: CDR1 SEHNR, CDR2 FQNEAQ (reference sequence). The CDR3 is CASSLLEVEQFF. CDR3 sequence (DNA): TGTGCCAGCAGCTTATTGGAGGTTGAGCAGTTCTTC.

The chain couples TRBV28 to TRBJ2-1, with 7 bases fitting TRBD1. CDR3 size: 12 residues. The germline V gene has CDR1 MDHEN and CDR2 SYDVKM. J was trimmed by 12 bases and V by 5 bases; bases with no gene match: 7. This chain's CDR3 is CASSTTGDRQFF. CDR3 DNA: TGTGCCAGCAGTACAACAGGGGATAGGCAGTTCTTC.

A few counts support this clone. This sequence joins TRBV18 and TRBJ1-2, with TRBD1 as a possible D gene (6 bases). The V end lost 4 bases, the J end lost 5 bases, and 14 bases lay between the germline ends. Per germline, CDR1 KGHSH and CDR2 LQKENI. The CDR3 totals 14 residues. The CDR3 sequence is CASSQGQREYGYTF. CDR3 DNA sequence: TGTGCCAGCTCACAAGGACAGAGAGAATATGGCTACACCTTC.